The T cell receptor (beta chain) described here comes from a study of blood T cell repertoires in COVID-19. Study-wide background: Both acute and convalescent COVID-19 samples were obtained from the United States, Italy and Spain. T cells, B-cell-depleted T cells, or PBMCs supplied cDNA or gDNA.

The CDR3 runs 15 residues. Trimming left V 1 base short and J 2 bases short, with 10 bases between. Per germline, CDR1 SNHLY and CDR2 FYNNEI. Among Cohort 3 donors, those recovered had two negative PCRs, clearance, or symptom resolution. Data came from immunoSEQ multiplex PCR; TCRdb stores just in-frame clones and leaves some out. The table shows approximately 170,000 clones, with roughly 88% occurring only once. The sequence was collected from a woman under 30 who had recovered from COVID-19. This sequence joins TRBV2 and TRBJ2-3; perhaps TRBD1 as D (5 bases). Sequenced: PBMCs or T cells enriched from blood (not recorded which). CDR3 bases: TGTGCCAGCAGTGAAGTTGGGGCCCACACAGATACGCAGTATTTT. This sequence encodes CASSEVGAHTDTQYF.